The 15 T cell receptor beta chains given below trace back to one sample, sequenced in a study of T cell responses to AZD1222 COVID-19 vaccine (TCRdb year 2021). The protocol used for the library was the immunoSEQ multiplex PCR assay. As stored in TCRdb, this immuneACCESS dataset retains in-frame rearrangements with V and J assigned. A fraction of the clones does not appear; measured against another copy, unresolved V genes explain less than half of the discrepancy, and the remainder lacks a known reason. The sample table contains about 120,000 clones; only one count was recorded for 91% of them. More than 4.5% of the sample goes to the ten largest clones. The time point label for this specimen denotes: baseline before first vaccination. This specimen consisted of peripheral blood, obtained on day 0 of AZD1222 vaccination. All receptors come from an adult in good health.

V is TRBV3-1 (or the pseudogene TRBV3-2) and J is TRBJ2-4, with a weak D call TRBD2 (5 bases). CDR1 and CDR2 from the germline V gene are LGHDT and YNNKEL (reference sequence). The V gene lost 4 bases and the J gene lost 6 bases, with 16 bases spanning the gap. The CDR3 loop spans 15 amino acids. CDR3 protein: CASSRGAAVTNIQYF. Written as DNA, the CDR3 is TGTGCCAGCAGCCGAGGAGCGGCGGTTACAAACATTCAGTACTTC.

The gene calls are TRBV30 and TRBJ2-7; TRBD2 is a possible D gene (5 bases). The CDR3 spans 11 residues. In germline, CDR1 is GTSNPN, CDR2 SVGIG (reference sequence). The V and J ends lost 7 bases and 6 bases respectively, with 13 bases between them. CDR3: CASAVGSEQYF. The CDR3 coding sequence is TGTGCCTCGGCGGTGGGGAGCGAGCAGTACTTC.

The chain joins TRBV18 to TRBJ2-2; D is unresolved. The germline V and J ends were trimmed by 2 bases and 7 bases, with 8 bases remaining between them. This CDR3 region has 13 residues. Per germline, CDR1 KGHSH and CDR2 LQKENI. CDR3 DNA: TGTGCCAGCTCACCATCTTCTCACGGGGAGCTGTTTTTT. Its translation: CASSPSSHGELFF.

This chain uses TRBV19 with TRBJ1-4; 10 nucleotides match TRBD1. V was clipped by 5 bases and J by 8 bases; unmatched bases: 8. This CDR3 has 15 amino acids. CDR1 LNHDA and CDR2 SQIVND come from the germline V gene (reference sequence). The CDR3 protein is CASSGTGAAGEKLFF. The CDR3 DNA reads as TGTGCCAGTAGTGGGACAGGGGCGGCAGGAGAAAAACTGTTTTTT.

This clone was observed a few times. This rearrangement joins TRBV7-3 to TRBJ2-2; D possibly uses TRBD1 or TRBD2 (5 bases each). V lost 5 bases and J lost 6, with 10 bases in between. Looked up from germline, CDR1 is SGHTA and CDR2 is FQGTGA. The CDR3 runs 13 residues. CDR3 loop: CASSTLGAGELFF. CDR3 nucleotide sequence: TGTGCCAGCAGCACCTTGGGGGCCGGGGAGCTGTTTTTT.

The chain is built from TRBV18 and TRBJ1-5; D possibly corresponds to TRBD1 (5 bases). Trimming took 3 bases from V and 5 from J, leaving 17 bases between them. The CDR3 extends over 16 amino acids. CDR1 and CDR2 from the germline V gene are KGHSH and LQKENI. The CDR3, as DNA: TGTGCCAGCTCACCTTTGGCGGGGCACGGGGATCAGCCCCAGCATTTT. This encodes CASSPLAGHGDQPQHF.

In DNA form, the CDR3 reads TGTGCCAGCAGCAAAGGTGAGCAGGTCAAATATGTCGTC. It translates to CASSKGEQVKYVV. The gene calls are TRBV21-1 and TRBJ2-7; the table assigns TRBD1, which was not confirmed against the DNA. TRBV21-1 has pseudogene status. The length of the CDR3 is 13 residues.

The chain recombines TRBV12-3 or TRBV12-4 with TRBJ1-3; the D is unclear. Trimming pared 6 bases from V and 0 bases from J, leaving 3 bases between. This CDR3 contains 12 residues. The CDR3 sequence: CASRNSGNTIYF. DNA for the CDR3: TGTGCCAGCAGAAACTCTGGAAACACCATATATTTT.

The rearrangement uses TRBV11-3 and TRBJ2-1; tentative D call: TRBD2 (6 bases). Germline lookup yields CDR1 SGHNT and CDR2 YENEEA. Trimming stripped 5 bases from V and 6 bases from J, with 20 bases between. There are 16 residues in the CDR3. Here the CDR3 reads CASSGQGLALFNEQFF. CDR3 sequence (DNA): TGTGCCAGCAGCGGGCAAGGGCTAGCGCTTTTCAATGAGCAGTTCTTC.

The V call is TRBV7-3, the J call TRBJ2-1, with 15 bases lining up with TRBD2. CDR1 and CDR2 from the germline V gene are SGHTA and FQGTGA. The CDR3 runs 15 residues. V lost 4 bases to trimming and J lost 9 bases; unmatched junction nucleotides: 4. The CDR3: CASSSRTSGRGEQFF. In DNA, the CDR3 is TGTGCCAGCAGCTCAAGGACTAGCGGGAGGGGTGAGCAGTTCTTC.

The chain couples TRBV27 to TRBJ2-7; D gene ambiguous. Looked up from germline, CDR1 is MNHEY and CDR2 is SMNVEV (reference sequence). This CDR3 region has 13 residues. The V end was cut by 10 bases, the J end by 4 bases, with 17 bases between. CDR3 sequence (DNA): TGTGCCACCCAAAGAATAGGTCCATACGAGCAGTACTTC. Its translation is CATQRIGPYEQYF.

This chain connects TRBV2 to TRBJ2-3, with TRBD2 matching over 8 bases. Germline CDR1 is SNHLY and CDR2 is FYNNEI. J was trimmed by 9 bases and V by 8 bases; bases with no gene match: 10. This CDR3 is 13 amino acids long. The CDR3 nucleotides are TGTGCCAGCGGGTCGGGGGGGGCAGGCACGCAGTATTTT. This encodes CASGSGGAGTQYF.

The chain uses TRBV5-4 and TRBJ1-4; D unclear. This CDR3 region has 15 residues. Germline V lookup: CDR1 SGHNT, CDR2 YYREEE (reference sequence). V lost 0 bases and J lost 4, with 10 bases in between. This CDR3 reads CASSLGSLNNEKLFF. As DNA, the CDR3 is TGTGCCAGCAGCTTGGGTTCCTTAAATAATGAAAAACTGTTTTTT.

The chain uses TRBV6-2 or TRBV6-3 and TRBJ1-1; unclear D gene. CDR1 MNHEY and CDR2 SVGEGT come from the germline V gene. Trimming left V 1 base short and J 7 bases short, with 4 bases between. This CDR3 comprises 11 residues. As DNA, the CDR3 is TGTGCCAGCAGTTACTTCGGTGAAGCTTTCTTT. Its translation is CASSYFGEAFF.

DNA of the CDR3: TGTGCCACCAGCACAGGCCCACGCTCCTACGAGCAGTACTTC. It codes for CATSTGPRSYEQYF. This sequence joins TRBV15 and TRBJ2-7; D remains ambiguous. Trimming pared 4 bases from V and 0 bases from J, leaving 10 bases between. The CDR3 is made up of 14 amino acids. Germline CDR1 is LNHNV and CDR2 is YYDKDF (reference sequence).